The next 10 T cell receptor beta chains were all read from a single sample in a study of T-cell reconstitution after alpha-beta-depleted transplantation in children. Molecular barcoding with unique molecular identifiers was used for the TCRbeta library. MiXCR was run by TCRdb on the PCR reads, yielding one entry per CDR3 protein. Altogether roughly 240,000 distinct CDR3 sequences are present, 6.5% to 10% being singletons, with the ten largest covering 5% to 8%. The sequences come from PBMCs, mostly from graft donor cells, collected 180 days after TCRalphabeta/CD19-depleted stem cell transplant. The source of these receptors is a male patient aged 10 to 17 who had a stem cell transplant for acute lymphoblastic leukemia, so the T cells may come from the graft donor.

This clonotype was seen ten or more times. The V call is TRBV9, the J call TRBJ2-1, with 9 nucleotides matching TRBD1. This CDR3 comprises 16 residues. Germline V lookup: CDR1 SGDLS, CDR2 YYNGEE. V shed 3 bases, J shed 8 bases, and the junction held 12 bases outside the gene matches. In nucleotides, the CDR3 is TGTGCCAGCAGCGCCATCCCGGGACAGGGAGGACATGAGCAGTTCTTC. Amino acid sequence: CASSAIPGQGGHEQFF.

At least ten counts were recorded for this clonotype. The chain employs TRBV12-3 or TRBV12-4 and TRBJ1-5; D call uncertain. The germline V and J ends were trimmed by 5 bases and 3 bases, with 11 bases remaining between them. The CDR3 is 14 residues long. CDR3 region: CASSPRTDNQPQHF. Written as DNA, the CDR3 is TGTGCCAGCAGTCCCCGGACCGACAATCAGCCCCAGCATTTT.

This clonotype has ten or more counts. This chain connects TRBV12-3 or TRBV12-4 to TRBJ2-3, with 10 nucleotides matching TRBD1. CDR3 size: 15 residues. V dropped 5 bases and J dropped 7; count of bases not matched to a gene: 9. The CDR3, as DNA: TGTGCCAGCAGTCTCCGGGACAGGGGACGGCATACGCAGTATTTT. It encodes CASSLRDRGRHTQYF.

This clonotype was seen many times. CDR3 bases: TGCAGTGCTAGTTGGGGCCGGAATGAAAAACTGTTTTTT. This sequence encodes CSASWGRNEKLFF. The chain employs TRBV20-1 and TRBJ1-4; D is possibly TRBD1 (5 bases). Germline CDR1 is DFQATT and CDR2 is SNEGSKA (reference sequence). The V gene lost 3 bases and the J gene lost 5 bases, with 10 bases spanning the gap. CDR3 length: 13 residues.

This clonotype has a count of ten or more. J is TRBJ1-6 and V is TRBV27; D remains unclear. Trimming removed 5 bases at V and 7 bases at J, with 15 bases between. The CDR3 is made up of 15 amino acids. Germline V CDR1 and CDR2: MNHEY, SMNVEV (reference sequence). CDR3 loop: CASSRELPRNSPLHF. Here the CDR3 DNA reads TGTGCCAGCAGTCGGGAGTTACCACGGAATTCACCCCTCCACTTT.

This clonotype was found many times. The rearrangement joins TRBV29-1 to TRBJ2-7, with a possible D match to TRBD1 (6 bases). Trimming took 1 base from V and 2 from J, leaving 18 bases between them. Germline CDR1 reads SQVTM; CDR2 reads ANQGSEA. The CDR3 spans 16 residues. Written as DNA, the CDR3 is TGCAGCGTTGAAGCGATAGGCGGCAGGGGTCCCTACGAGCAGTACTTC. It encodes CSVEAIGGRGPYEQYF.

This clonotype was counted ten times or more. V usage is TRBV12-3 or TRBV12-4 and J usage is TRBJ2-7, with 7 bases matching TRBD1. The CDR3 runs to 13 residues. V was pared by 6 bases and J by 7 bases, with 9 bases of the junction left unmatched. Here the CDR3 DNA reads TGTGCCAGCAGCCCCGACAGGGAAGGGGAGCAGTACTTC. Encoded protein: CASSPDREGEQYF.

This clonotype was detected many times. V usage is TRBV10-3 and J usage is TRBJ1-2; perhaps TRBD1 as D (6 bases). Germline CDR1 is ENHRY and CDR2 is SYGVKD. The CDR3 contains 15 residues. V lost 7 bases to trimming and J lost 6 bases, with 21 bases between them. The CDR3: CAITPKLDSRDGYTF. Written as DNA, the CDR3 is TGTGCCATCACCCCGAAATTGGACAGTAGGGATGGCTACACCTTC.

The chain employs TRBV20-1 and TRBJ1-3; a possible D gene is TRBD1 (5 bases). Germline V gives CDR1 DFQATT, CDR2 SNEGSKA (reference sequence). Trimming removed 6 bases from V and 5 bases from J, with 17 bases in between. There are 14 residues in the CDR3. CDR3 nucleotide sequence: TGCAGTGCCACCGACAGAAAATCTAGAAACACCATATATTTT. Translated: CSATDRKSRNTIYF.

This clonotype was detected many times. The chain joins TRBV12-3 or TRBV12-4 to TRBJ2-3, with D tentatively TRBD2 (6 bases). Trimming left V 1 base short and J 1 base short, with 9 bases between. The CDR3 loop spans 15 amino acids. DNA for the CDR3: TGTGCCAGCAGTTTAGGGGGGGTGGGCACAGATACGCAGTATTTT. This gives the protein CASSLGGVGTDTQYF.